The present TCR beta chain was sequenced within a study of T-cell memory formation after mild COVID-19. General study points: CD4+ clones that contracted lay mainly in CM and EM; CD8+ ones lay in EMRA.

Germline V gene data show CDR1 as LGHNA and CDR2 as YSLEER. The CDR3 extends over 13 amino acids. In regard to this clonotype: Its antigen is not identified. An end of the junction does not agree with germline; a read error may underlie this.

Each CDR3 protein gets one entry after TCRdb re-called the 5' RACE reads with MiXCR. The data hold around 300,000 distinct CDR3 sequences, with roughly 13% observed a single time. Sequenced sample: PBMCs or a T cell subset sorted from them (not recorded which). This receptor was taken from a man aged 18 to 30 who had mild COVID-19 (a few samples of this study predate the infection). Cell type and time point are not known. The chain is built from TRBV4-3 and TRBJ1-1; D is ambiguous. The CDR3 here is CASCQEINTEAFF. CDR3 sequence (DNA): TGCGCCAGCTGCCAGGAGATTAACACTGAAGCTTTCTTT.